A single sample gave rise to the 22 T cell receptor beta chains below, sequenced in a study of shared clonotypes between healthy human individuals. Some clones are missing from TCRdb's copy, which holds only in-frame ones; the method was immunoSEQ multiplex PCR. The repertoire has roughly 2 million clones, 95% of them found once; the top ten carry over 0.1%. The sequenced sample was naive CD4+ T cells sorted from blood. Described subset: CD45RA+ positively selected. The origin of the receptors is a man between 18 and 29 years old in good health.

As regards this clone: Other DNA sequences from this sample encode an identical CDR3 as well. The rearrangement joins TRBV30 to TRBJ2-5; 7 bases are shared with TRBD2. The J segment lost 5 bases and the V segment lost 0 bases, leaving 6 bases of the junction unmatched. Germline CDR1 is GTSNPN and CDR2 is SVGIG (reference sequence). This CDR3 has 14 amino acids. The CDR3 DNA reads TGTGCCTGGAGTGTCCAATTAGCGGGTGAGACCCAGTACTTC. Its translation: CAWSVQLAGETQYF. The full variable domain, with the rest looked up from reference TRBV30 and TRBJ2-5, is SQTIHQWPATLVQPVGSPLSLECTVEGTSNPNLYWYRQAAGRGLQLLFYSVGIGQISSEVPQNLSASRPQDRQFILSSKKLLLSDSGFYLCAWSVQLAGETQYFGPGTRLLVL.

The V and J genes are TRBV12-2 and TRBJ2-7; the table's D call of TRBD2 was not tested on the DNA. TRBV12-2 is labeled a pseudogene. CDR3 size: 20 residues. In DNA, the CDR3 is TGTGCAAGTCGCTGCCAGCCGGGACTAGCGGGACCAACTCACTCCTACGAGCAGTACTTC. Amino acid sequence: CASRCQPGLAGPTHSYEQYF.

This sequence joins TRBV19 and TRBJ1-6; D is undetermined. Germline loops: CDR1 LNHDA, CDR2 SQIVND (reference sequence). V dropped 7 bases and J dropped 4 bases, with 17 bases sitting between them. This CDR3 is 16 amino acids long. The CDR3 DNA is TGTGCCAGTACAGGACGTAGAGAGGGTTATAATTCACCCCTCCACTTT. Translation: CASTGRREGYNSPLHF.

The J gene is TRBJ1-1, the V gene TRBV6-6, with a tentative D call TRBD1 (6 bases). V lost 2 bases and J 1 base, leaving 14 bases between the germline ends. This CDR3 has 16 amino acids. Germline CDR1 and CDR2: MNHNY and SVGAGI (reference sequence). In nucleotides, the CDR3 is TGTGCCAGCAGTTACCCCCCGGGGGCCGGGAACACTGAAGCTTTCTTT. It is translated as CASSYPPGAGNTEAFF.

The chain employs TRBV10-2 and TRBJ2-3, with 11 nucleotides matching TRBD2. Germline V CDR1 and CDR2: WSHSY, SAAADI. V dropped 2 bases and J dropped 2; count of bases not matched to a gene: 6. The CDR3 totals 17 residues. In DNA form, the CDR3 reads TGCGCCAGCAGTGAGCCGGGACTAGCGGAACACACAGATACGCAGTATTTT. Its protein is CASSEPGLAEHTDTQYF.

The rearrangement uses TRBV7-8 and TRBJ2-7, with unresolved D. V was trimmed by 1 base and J by 3 bases, leaving 13 bases between them. This CDR3 comprises 15 residues. Germline V gene sequence: CDR1 SGHVS, CDR2 FQNEAQ. CDR3 amino acids: CASSLGTVLFYEQYF. In DNA form, the CDR3 reads TGTGCCAGCAGCTTAGGGACCGTCTTATTCTACGAGCAGTACTTC.

The chain is built from TRBV9 and TRBJ2-7, with D perhaps matching TRBD2 (6 bases). Germline lookup yields CDR1 SGDLS and CDR2 YYNGEE. The germline V and J ends were trimmed by 4 bases and 6 bases, with 23 bases remaining between them. The CDR3 length is 16 residues. CDR3 sequence reads: CASSSLGELGLGEQYF. The CDR3 coding sequence is TGTGCCAGCAGCTCCCTCGGGGAGCTGGGACTGGGCGAGCAGTACTTC.

Worth noting for this clone: Other DNA sequences of this sample code for an identical CDR3. The gene calls are TRBV7-2 and TRBJ2-1, with D possibly matching TRBD2 (6 bases). Deletions cut 5 bases from V and 1 base from J, with 12 bases between. The CDR3 extends over 15 amino acids. The germline CDR1 and CDR2 sequences are SGHTA and FQGNSA. CDR3 sequence: CASSPLAGSYNEQFF. The CDR3 DNA reads as TGTGCCAGCAGCCCGTTGGCGGGATCCTACAATGAGCAGTTCTTC.

The sample holds one count of this clone. This sequence joins TRBV5-1 and TRBJ2-7; no clear D gene. Germline assignment: CDR1 SGHRS and CDR2 YFSETQ. V lost 0 bases and J 3 bases, leaving 13 bases between the germline ends. The CDR3 runs to 15 residues. The CDR3 protein is CASSLEGSGFYEQYF. The CDR3 DNA is TGCGCCAGCAGCTTGGAAGGATCCGGCTTCTACGAGCAGTACTTC.

This clone was counted a single time. The rearrangement uses TRBV4-1 and TRBJ2-7; D possibly corresponds to TRBD2 (7 bases). The CDR3 is made up of 14 amino acids. Trimming left V 0 bases short and J 9 bases short, with 15 bases between. In germline, CDR1 is MGHRA, CDR2 YSYEKL. CDR3 bases: TGCGCCAGCAGCCAAGACTGGGGGGGCGCCGGGCAGTACTTC. This gives the protein CASSQDWGGAGQYF.

The chain recombines TRBV5-6 with TRBJ1-2; 10 bases are shared with TRBD1. Germline V gives CDR1 SGHDT, CDR2 YYEEEE. The CDR3 loop spans 17 amino acids. J was trimmed by 5 bases and V by 4 bases; bases with no gene match: 14. The CDR3 region is CASSPSVGTGARYGYTF. In nucleotides, the CDR3 is TGTGCCAGCAGCCCAAGTGTCGGGACAGGGGCAAGATATGGCTACACCTTC.

CDR3 bases: TGTGCCAGCATTAGCATCGGGATCAATGAGCAGTTCTTC. It encodes CASISIGINEQFF. The J gene is TRBJ2-1, the V gene TRBV28, with D perhaps TRBD2 (5 bases). CDR3 length: 13 residues. The V gene's germline CDR1 is MDHEN and CDR2 SYDVKM. V gave up 7 bases and J gave up 6 bases, with 13 bases separating them.

The rearrangement links TRBV5-4 to TRBJ2-7; 10 bases map to TRBD1. Germline trimming cut 3 bases from V and 5 bases from J; bases unmatched to any gene: 8. Germline values: CDR1 SGHNT, CDR2 YYREEE (reference sequence). This CDR3 is 15 amino acids long. In nucleotides, the CDR3 is TGTGCCAGCAGCTCCGGGACAGGGGATTTCAACGAGCAGTACTTC. Translating gives CASSSGTGDFNEQYF.

The CDR3 loop is CASSDIQLNSPLHF. The CDR3 DNA follows: TGTGCCAGCAGTGATATACAGCTTAATTCACCCCTCCACTTT. V usage is TRBV6-1 and J usage is TRBJ1-6; D call uncertain. The V end was cut by 3 bases, the J end by 6 bases, with 9 bases between. Germline V gene lookup returns CDR1 MNHNS and CDR2 SASEGT. The CDR3 extends over 14 amino acids.

This sequence joins TRBV9 and TRBJ2-1, with D hard to call. V was clipped by 4 bases and J by 0 bases, with 14 bases between them. The V gene's germline CDR1 is SGDLS and CDR2 YYNGEE. The CDR3 extends over 16 amino acids. CDR3 nucleotide sequence: TGTGCCAGCAGCCCCTTGGGCGGTGGCTCCTACAATGAGCAGTTCTTC. As protein: CASSPLGGGSYNEQFF.

The chain carries TRBV5-1 and TRBJ2-1; 13 bases line up with TRBD2. Germline assignment: CDR1 SGHRS and CDR2 YFSETQ. The CDR3 is made up of 14 amino acids. V gave up 4 bases and J gave up 8 bases; unmatched junction bases: 3. The CDR3 DNA follows: TGCGCCAGCAGCCCCGGGACTAGCGGGGATGAGCAGTTCTTC. Its translation: CASSPGTSGDEQFF.

The count of this clone is one. The V and J genes are TRBV18 and TRBJ1-2; D uncertain. The germline CDR1 and CDR2 sequences are KGHSH and LQKENI. Deletions cut 3 bases from V and 3 bases from J, with 8 bases between. The CDR3 runs 13 residues. In DNA, the CDR3 is TGTGCCAGCTCACCCGACTGGGACTATGGCTACACCTTC. Translation gives CASSPDWDYGYTF.

This chain joins TRBV6-1 and TRBJ2-7; D unresolved. Germline V CDR1 and CDR2: MNHNS, SASEGT. V was cut by 1 base and J by 2 bases, with 12 bases left in between. The length of the CDR3 is 15 residues. CDR3 sequence reads: CASSEGWGYPYEQYF. CDR3 bases: TGTGCCAGCAGTGAAGGATGGGGTTATCCCTACGAGCAGTACTTC.

The chain joins TRBV19 to TRBJ1-1; D is ambiguous. This CDR3 is 13 amino acids long. Trimming stripped 1 base from V and 3 bases from J, with 6 bases between. The germline CDR1 and CDR2 sequences are LNHDA and SQIVND (reference sequence). CDR3 residues: CASSIAWDTEAFF. CDR3 nucleotide sequence: TGTGCCAGTAGTATAGCCTGGGACACTGAAGCTTTCTTT.

The chain carries TRBV5-6 and TRBJ1-1; possibly TRBD1 for D (6 bases). The V and J ends lost 3 bases and 1 base respectively, with 10 bases between them. Per the germline V gene, CDR1 is SGHDT and CDR2 is YYEEEE. The CDR3 covers 14 residues. The CDR3 is CASSSTQGNTEAFF. In nucleotides, the CDR3 is TGTGCCAGCAGCTCGACACAGGGGAACACTGAAGCTTTCTTT.

This sequence joins TRBV30 and TRBJ2-1, with a weak D call TRBD2 (6 bases). Germline CDR1 reads GTSNPN; CDR2 reads SVGIG (reference sequence). Trimming removed 6 bases from V and 8 bases from J, with 11 bases in between. This CDR3 spans 11 amino acids. CDR3 nucleotides: TGTGCCTGCGGTGGGAGGTATGAGCAGTTCTTC. As protein: CACGGRYEQFF.

The genes are TRBV7-9 and TRBJ1-2, with TRBD1 matching 8 bases. Unmatched junction bases numbered 14, after V lost 7 bases and J lost 7 bases. From germline, CDR1 is SEHNR and CDR2 FQNEAQ (reference sequence). This CDR3 contains 15 residues. In DNA, the CDR3 is TGTGCCAGCACCCCCCTGGGACAGGAACACCCTGGCTACACCTTC. Amino acids: CASTPLGQEHPGYTF.